These 13 T cell receptor beta chains were all obtained from the same sample, sequenced in a study of PD-L1 blockade in urothelial cancer. Only in-frame clones appear in the TCRdb table, and some are missing; sequencing was by immunoSEQ multiplex PCR. The data contain roughly 100,000 clones, around four fifths of them singletons. Time point here: peripheral blood 6 weeks after treatment start. The specimen was PBMCs, collected around atezolizumab (anti-PD-L1) treatment. The receptors here all came from a man aged 70-80 years with urothelial cancer.

CDR3 bases: TGTGCCAGCAGCTTAGGGGGACTAGCCCCCTACAATGAGCAGTTCTTC. The encoded protein is CASSLGGLAPYNEQFF. The chain has TRBV7-9 and TRBJ2-1, with 9 bases fitting TRBD2. V shed 1 base, J shed 2 bases, and the junction held 3 bases outside the gene matches. Looked up from germline, CDR1 is SEHNR and CDR2 is FQNEAQ (reference sequence). The CDR3 consists of 16 residues.

The chain employs TRBV5-6 and TRBJ1-5; D may be TRBD1 (6 bases). Germline V gives CDR1 SGHDT, CDR2 YYEEEE. The CDR3 loop spans 15 amino acids. The V gene lost 4 bases and the J gene lost 3 bases, with 14 bases spanning the gap. The CDR3 DNA sequence: TGTGCCAGCAGCCAAGGACAGATTATCAATCAGCCCCAGCATTTT. It specifies CASSQGQIINQPQHF.

The CDR3 coding sequence is TGTGCCAGCAGTTCGGACAGGGGATACGAGCAGTACTTC. Its translation is CASSSDRGYEQYF. This chain links TRBV11-1 with TRBJ2-7; 9 nucleotides agree with TRBD1. This CDR3 has 13 residues. Germline V gives CDR1 SGHAT, CDR2 FQDESV (reference sequence). J was trimmed by 4 bases and V by 6 bases; bases with no gene match: 4.

The V and J genes are TRBV7-9 and TRBJ2-3, with 7 bases matching TRBD1. Germline values: CDR1 SEHNR, CDR2 FQNEAQ (reference sequence). The CDR3 covers 14 residues. V was pared by 8 bases and J by 3 bases, with 8 bases of the junction left unmatched. The CDR3 sequence is CASLRDSTTDTQYF. The CDR3 DNA reads TGTGCCAGCCTGAGGGACAGTACAACAGATACGCAGTATTTT. Supplemented by reference TRBV7-9 and TRBJ2-3, the full variable domain reads DTGVSQNPRHKITKRGQNVTFRCDPISEHNRLYWYRQTLGQGPEFLTYFQNEAQLEKSRLLSDRFSAERPKGSFSTLEIQRTEQGDSAMYLCASLRDSTTDTQYFGPGTRLTVL.

This clone has a single count. This chain connects TRBV19 to TRBJ2-3, with a weak D call TRBD1 (7 bases). Trimming took 4 bases from V and 4 from J, leaving 21 bases between them. CDR1 is LNHDA, CDR2 SQIVND, per germline (reference sequence). This CDR3 spans 17 amino acids. The CDR3 DNA is TGTGCCAGTAGTAACACTCAGGGGGGCTTTGGGTCAGATACGCAGTATTTT. This sequence encodes CASSNTQGGFGSDTQYF.

This rearrangement joins TRBV21-1 to TRBJ1-5; the DNA was not used to check the table's D call, TRBD1. TRBV21-1 is classified as a pseudogene. This CDR3 has 18 amino acids. The CDR3 region is CASNNVPSDRESNQPQHF. The DNA for the CDR3 is TGTGCCAGCAACAATGTTCCCTCGGACAGGGAAAGCAATCAGCCCCAGCATTTT.

V is TRBV27 and J is TRBJ2-3; 7 positions match TRBD2. CDR1 is MNHEY and CDR2 is SMNVEV in the germline V gene (reference sequence). The CDR3 sequence is 15 residues long. The V segment lost 3 bases and the J segment 2 bases; nucleotides outside the gene matches: 5. CDR3 region: CASSFGRELTDTQYF. In DNA, the CDR3 is TGTGCCAGCAGTTTTGGGCGGGAGCTCACAGATACGCAGTATTTT.

The chain recombines TRBV19 with TRBJ2-1; D uncertain. CDR3 length: 14 amino acids. CDR1 is LNHDA and CDR2 is SQIVND in the germline V gene (reference sequence). The V and J ends lost 8 bases and 6 bases respectively, with 17 bases between them. CDR3 sequence (DNA): TGTGCCAGTCGATCCAATGACGGAGCCAATGAGCAGTTCTTC. It translates to CASRSNDGANEQFF.

The rearrangement joins TRBV2 to TRBJ1-4, with a weak D call TRBD1 (5 bases). The CDR3 contains 17 residues. The V gene lost 2 bases and the J gene lost 0 bases, with 13 bases spanning the gap. Germline CDR1 is SNHLY and CDR2 is FYNNEI. CDR3 region: CASSERVQGATNEKLFF. CDR3 nucleotide sequence: TGTGCCAGCAGTGAAAGGGTGCAGGGCGCAACTAATGAAAAACTGTTTTTT.

This rearrangement joins TRBV7-9 to TRBJ2-1; D is perhaps TRBD1 (5 bases). The CDR3 extends over 15 amino acids. Trimming removed 1 base at V and 6 bases at J, with 13 bases between. Germline loops: CDR1 SEHNR, CDR2 FQNEAQ (reference sequence). CDR3 in amino acids: CASSLVAGWANEQFF. The CDR3 bases are TGTGCCAGCAGCTTAGTGGCAGGGTGGGCCAATGAGCAGTTCTTC.

V and J are TRBV5-1 and TRBJ2-7; D remains unclear. From germline, CDR1 is SGHRS and CDR2 YFSETQ. The CDR3 covers 13 residues. Trimming cost V 0 bases and J 6 bases, with 10 bases left between them. The CDR3, as DNA: TGCGCCAGCAGCTTGGCGCCGACGGGCGAGCAGTACTTC. As protein: CASSLAPTGEQYF.

V gene TRBV7-2 combines with J gene TRBJ2-5, with 7 nucleotides matching TRBD1. The trim removed 1 base at V and 2 bases at J, leaving 1 base unmatched. In germline, CDR1 is SGHTA, CDR2 FQGNSA. The CDR3 is 14 residues long. CDR3 nucleotide sequence: TGTGCCAGCAGCTTAGTCAGGGGGCAAGAGACCCAGTACTTC. Translated, it gives CASSLVRGQETQYF.

The CDR3 here is CSVDSGLDTNTGELFF. CDR3 bases: TGCAGCGTTGATTCCGGACTAGATACGAACACCGGGGAGCTGTTTTTT. V gene TRBV29-1 combines with J gene TRBJ2-2, with 7 bases that match TRBD2. Losses at the gene ends were 3 bases for V and 0 bases for J; bases not matched to a gene: 7. Per germline, CDR1 SQVTM and CDR2 ANQGSEA. CDR3 size: 16 residues.